The rows below give T cell receptor beta chains drawn from one sample of a study of blood T cell repertoires in COVID-19. This table comes from immunoSEQ multiplex PCR, and its TCRdb copy is limited to in-frame clones, with some not included. The data show about 140,000 clones, approximately 86% seen once. Sequencing used peripheral blood. These receptors originate from a human donor in a cohort sampled during active COVID-19. Both conserved end residues are part of each CDR3. The order of the fields is V gene, clone size, D gene, J gene, CDR3 DNA, CDR3 protein. The D gene is left open where the match is weak. Clone sizes are given selectively: once, few, many, or a class where the clone is expanded.

v_call: TRBV2; clone_size: NA; d_call: TRBD2; j_call: TRBJ2-5; cdr3_nt: TGTGCCAGCAGGATGGGACTAGCGGGGGGGCAAGAGACCCAGTACTTC; cdr3_aa: CASRMGLAGGQETQYF
v_call: TRBV15; clone_size: NA; d_call: TRBD1; j_call: TRBJ2-5; cdr3_nt: TGTGCCACCAGCCCTAGGGACAGGGCCCAAGAGACCCAGTACTTC; cdr3_aa: CATSPRDRAQETQYF
v_call: TRBV11-2; clone_size: NA; d_call: NA; j_call: TRBJ2-7; cdr3_nt: TGTGCCAGCAGCCCGCGGGCGGGACCCACCTACGAGCAGTACTTC; cdr3_aa: CASSPRAGPTYEQYF
v_call: TRBV28; clone_size: NA; d_call: NA; j_call: TRBJ1-2; cdr3_nt: TGTGCCAGCAGTTACCCCGCGGAGGGGAACTATGGCTACACCTTC; cdr3_aa: CASSYPAEGNYGYTF
v_call: TRBV9; clone_size: NA; d_call: TRBD1; j_call: TRBJ2-7; cdr3_nt: TGTGCCAGCAGCCCCAGAGGTAGGGGGCCGACCTACGAGCAGTACTTC; cdr3_aa: CASSPRGRGPTYEQYF
v_call: TRBV2; clone_size: NA; d_call: TRBD2; j_call: TRBJ2-7; cdr3_nt: TGTGCCAGCAGGGCTCGGACTAGCTCCAGCGGGGAGCAGTACTTC; cdr3_aa: CASRARTSSSGEQYF
v_call: TRBV5-5; clone_size: NA; d_call: TRBD1; j_call: TRBJ1-1; cdr3_nt: TGTGCCAGCAGCTTGGAGGGACAGGGAAAAAGGAACACTGAAGCTTTCTTT; cdr3_aa: CASSLEGQGKRNTEAFF
v_call: TRBV30; clone_size: few; d_call: TRBD2; j_call: TRBJ2-7; cdr3_nt: TGTGCCTGGAGGGGCGGGGGGCTCTACGAGCAGTACTTC; cdr3_aa: CAWRGGGLYEQYF
v_call: TRBV11-2; clone_size: few; d_call: NA; j_call: TRBJ1-2; cdr3_nt: TGTGCCAGCAGCTTAGATTCGCAGAATGGCTACACCTTC; cdr3_aa: CASSLDSQNGYTF
v_call: TRBV11-2; clone_size: once; d_call: TRBD2; j_call: TRBJ2-3; cdr3_nt: TGTGCCAGCAGCCCACCGGGAGGACGGAGCACAGATACGCAGTATTTT; cdr3_aa: CASSPPGGRSTDTQYF
v_call: TRBV18; clone_size: NA; d_call: TRBD1; j_call: TRBJ1-2; cdr3_nt: TGTGCCAGCTCCCAAGGACAGGGGGCGCTTGGCTACACCTTC; cdr3_aa: CASSQGQGALGYTF
v_call: TRBV7-9; clone_size: NA; d_call: NA; j_call: TRBJ1-2; cdr3_nt: TGTGCCAGCAGCTTGGGGCGTCTTAACTATGGCTACACCTTC; cdr3_aa: CASSLGRLNYGYTF
v_call: TRBV29-1; clone_size: NA; d_call: TRBD2; j_call: TRBJ2-5; cdr3_nt: TGCAGCGTTGGTGCTGCTCCGGGACTAGAAGTGGGGACCCAGTACTTC; cdr3_aa: CSVGAAPGLEVGTQYF
v_call: TRBV7-2; clone_size: NA; d_call: TRBD1; j_call: TRBJ2-1; cdr3_nt: TGTGCCAGCAGAATAACAGGGGGGTTGTACCATGAGCAGTTCTTC; cdr3_aa: CASRITGGLYHEQFF
v_call: TRBV19; clone_size: NA; d_call: NA; j_call: TRBJ1-2; cdr3_nt: TGTGCCAGTAGTATAGAATGGGGCGGCTATGGCTACACCTTC; cdr3_aa: CASSIEWGGYGYTF
v_call: TRBV29-1; clone_size: NA; d_call: NA; j_call: TRBJ1-4; cdr3_nt: TGCAGCGCAACAGCGGGGGCTGGAGAAAAACTGTTTTTT; cdr3_aa: CSATAGAGEKLFF
v_call: TRBV18; clone_size: NA; d_call: NA; j_call: TRBJ2-2; cdr3_nt: TGTGCCAGCTCACCACCCCTCGACACCGGGGAGCTGTTTTTT; cdr3_aa: CASSPPLDTGELFF
v_call: TRBV19; clone_size: few; d_call: TRBD1; j_call: TRBJ2-2; cdr3_nt: TGTGCCAGTAGTCAGGGGGCGAACACCGGGGAGCTGTTTTTT; cdr3_aa: CASSQGANTGELFF
v_call: TRBV4-1; clone_size: NA; d_call: TRBD2; j_call: TRBJ2-2; cdr3_nt: TGCGCCAGCAGCCTGCAAGCGGGAGGGAGGAACACCGGGGAGCTGTTTTTT; cdr3_aa: CASSLQAGGRNTGELFF
v_call: TRBV7-2; clone_size: NA; d_call: NA; j_call: TRBJ1-4; cdr3_nt: TGTGCCAGCAGCTTGGTGGTTGCGACTAATGAAAAACTGTTTTTT; cdr3_aa: CASSLVVATNEKLFF
v_call: TRBV19; clone_size: NA; d_call: NA; j_call: TRBJ1-5; cdr3_nt: TGTGCCAGTAGCGCAGGGGTGATTCAGCCCCAGCATTTT; cdr3_aa: CASSAGVIQPQHF
v_call: TRBV28; clone_size: NA; d_call: TRBD2; j_call: TRBJ2-7; cdr3_nt: TGTGCCAGCAGTTCTAGCGGGAGGGAATACGAGCAGTACTTC; cdr3_aa: CASSSSGREYEQYF
v_call: TRBV28; clone_size: NA; d_call: TRBD1; j_call: TRBJ1-2; cdr3_nt: TGTGCCAGCAGTTTCCTAGGGGGCTCGTATGGCTATGGCTACACCTTC; cdr3_aa: CASSFLGGSYGYGYTF
v_call: TRBV6-5; clone_size: NA; d_call: NA; j_call: TRBJ2-2; cdr3_nt: TGTGCCAGCTCGCCAGACTTGAACACCGGGGAGCTGTTTTTT; cdr3_aa: CASSPDLNTGELFF
v_call: TRBV6-2/TRBV6-3; clone_size: NA; d_call: NA; j_call: TRBJ1-1; cdr3_nt: TGTGCCAGCAGTTACGGGGAGACTGAGGCTTTCTTT; cdr3_aa: CASSYGETEAFF
v_call: TRBV27; clone_size: NA; d_call: TRBD2; j_call: TRBJ2-7; cdr3_nt: TGTGCCAGCAGTCCAACTAGCGGGGGCTCCTACGAGCAGTACTTC; cdr3_aa: CASSPTSGGSYEQYF
v_call: TRBV3-1/TRBV3-2; clone_size: NA; d_call: TRBD2; j_call: TRBJ2-6; cdr3_nt: TGTGCCAGCAGCTCCCGGACTAGCCGCTCTGGGGCCAACGTCCTGACTTTC; cdr3_aa: CASSSRTSRSGANVLTF
v_call: TRBV9; clone_size: NA; d_call: NA; j_call: TRBJ1-6; cdr3_nt: TGTGCCAGCAGCGTCAGGGGTACGGAGTCACCCCTCCACTTT; cdr3_aa: CASSVRGTESPLHF
v_call: TRBV28; clone_size: NA; d_call: TRBD2; j_call: TRBJ2-3; cdr3_nt: TGTGCCAGCAGTTGGGGAGCGGGAACCACAGATACGCAGTATTTT; cdr3_aa: CASSWGAGTTDTQYF
v_call: TRBV7-2; clone_size: NA; d_call: NA; j_call: TRBJ1-5; cdr3_nt: TGTGCCAGCAGCTTTCGGAGGAGCAATCAGCCCCAGCATTTT; cdr3_aa: CASSFRRSNQPQHF
v_call: TRBV2; clone_size: NA; d_call: NA; j_call: TRBJ2-3; cdr3_nt: TGTGCCAGCAGTCTACGGACTATCACAGATACGCAGTATTTT; cdr3_aa: CASSLRTITDTQYF
v_call: TRBV28; clone_size: NA; d_call: TRBD2; j_call: TRBJ2-1; cdr3_nt: TGTGCCAGCAGAGCCGGGACTACCCGGCGGGCTGAGCAGTTCTTC; cdr3_aa: CASRAGTTRRAEQFF
v_call: TRBV3-1/TRBV3-2; clone_size: once; d_call: NA; j_call: TRBJ2-1; cdr3_nt: TGTGCCAGCAGCCAGAGCCTCGGACTCTCACCGTACAATGAGCAGTTCTTC; cdr3_aa: CASSQSLGLSPYNEQFF
v_call: TRBV14; clone_size: NA; d_call: TRBD2; j_call: TRBJ2-1; cdr3_nt: TGTGCCAGCAGCCAAAGCGGGAGCCTTTACAATGAGCAGTTCTTC; cdr3_aa: CASSQSGSLYNEQFF
v_call: TRBV3-1/TRBV3-2; clone_size: NA; d_call: NA; j_call: TRBJ2-1; cdr3_nt: TGTGCCAGCAGCCAAGACAGTTCCTACAATGAGCAGTTCTTC; cdr3_aa: CASSQDSSYNEQFF
v_call: TRBV28; clone_size: NA; d_call: TRBD1; j_call: TRBJ1-2; cdr3_nt: TGTGCCAGCAGCAGGACAGGGGGTGGCTACACCTTC; cdr3_aa: CASSRTGGGYTF
v_call: TRBV19; clone_size: once; d_call: TRBD2; j_call: TRBJ2-7; cdr3_nt: TGTGCCAGTAGTACGCTAGCGGGTAGTGCCTACGAGCAGTACTTC; cdr3_aa: CASSTLAGSAYEQYF
v_call: TRBV7-6; clone_size: NA; d_call: NA; j_call: TRBJ1-3; cdr3_nt: TGTGCCAGCAGCCCTGGCGGAGGGAACTCTGGAAACACCATATATTTT; cdr3_aa: CASSPGGGNSGNTIYF
v_call: TRBV3-1/TRBV3-2; clone_size: NA; d_call: TRBD1; j_call: TRBJ1-1; cdr3_nt: TGTGCCAGCAGCCAAGTACAGGGGGCGTCCACTGAAGCTTTCTTT; cdr3_aa: CASSQVQGASTEAFF
v_call: TRBV28; clone_size: NA; d_call: TRBD1; j_call: TRBJ2-4; cdr3_nt: TGTGCCAGCAGTTTCCACGGGACAGGGCGAGGAGTAGCCAAAAACATTCAGTACTTC; cdr3_aa: CASSFHGTGRGVAKNIQYF
v_call: TRBV6-5; clone_size: NA; d_call: TRBD1; j_call: TRBJ2-5; cdr3_nt: TGTGCCAGCAGTTACGAGACAGGGGGCTGGGAGACCCAGTACTTC; cdr3_aa: CASSYETGGWETQYF
v_call: TRBV4-2; clone_size: once; d_call: NA; j_call: TRBJ1-2; cdr3_nt: TGTGCCAGCAGCATCGGGGGATTGGGCTACACCTTC; cdr3_aa: CASSIGGLGYTF
v_call: TRBV19; clone_size: once; d_call: TRBD2; j_call: TRBJ2-3; cdr3_nt: TGTGCCAGTAGTATTAGCGGGGGCAGCACAGATACGCAGTATTTT; cdr3_aa: CASSISGGSTDTQYF
v_call: TRBV28; clone_size: NA; d_call: NA; j_call: TRBJ2-1; cdr3_nt: TGTGCCAGCACCGTCGACGGGAACTCCTACAATGAGCAGTTCTTC; cdr3_aa: CASTVDGNSYNEQFF
v_call: TRBV6-6; clone_size: few; d_call: NA; j_call: TRBJ1-5; cdr3_nt: TGTGCCGGCACCCAGGGGCCGGGTCAGCCCCAGCATTTT; cdr3_aa: CAGTQGPGQPQHF
v_call: TRBV29-1; clone_size: NA; d_call: TRBD1; j_call: TRBJ1-1; cdr3_nt: TGCAGCGCCGGGACAGGGGGCACTGAAGCTTTCTTT; cdr3_aa: CSAGTGGTEAFF
v_call: TRBV30; clone_size: few; d_call: NA; j_call: TRBJ2-7; cdr3_nt: TGTGCCTGGAGTGTTCGCTACGAGCAGTACTTC; cdr3_aa: CAWSVRYEQYF
v_call: TRBV11-2; clone_size: NA; d_call: NA; j_call: TRBJ2-1; cdr3_nt: TGTGCCAGCAGCCCCTCAGGTACGGTAACCTACAATGAGCAGTTCTTC; cdr3_aa: CASSPSGTVTYNEQFF
v_call: TRBV4-1; clone_size: NA; d_call: NA; j_call: TRBJ2-2; cdr3_nt: TGCGCCAGCTCCGACCTAGTCGGGGAGCTGTTTTTT; cdr3_aa: CASSDLVGELFF
v_call: TRBV18; clone_size: NA; d_call: TRBD2; j_call: TRBJ2-3; cdr3_nt: TGTGCCAGCTCACTGGGGACTAGCGGGACCACAGATACGCAGTATTTT; cdr3_aa: CASSLGTSGTTDTQYF